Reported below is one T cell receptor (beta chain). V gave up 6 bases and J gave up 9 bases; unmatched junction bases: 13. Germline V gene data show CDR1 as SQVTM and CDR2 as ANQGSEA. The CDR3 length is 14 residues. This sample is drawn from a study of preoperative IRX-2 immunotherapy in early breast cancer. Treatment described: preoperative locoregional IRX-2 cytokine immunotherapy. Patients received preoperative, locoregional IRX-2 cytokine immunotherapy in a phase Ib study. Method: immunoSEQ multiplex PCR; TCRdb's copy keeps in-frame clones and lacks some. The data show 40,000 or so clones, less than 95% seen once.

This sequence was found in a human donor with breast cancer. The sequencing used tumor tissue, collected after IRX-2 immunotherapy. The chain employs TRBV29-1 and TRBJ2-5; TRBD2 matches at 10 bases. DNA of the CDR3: TGCAGCGTCGATCTAGCGGGGGCCAGGCAGGCCCAGTACTTC. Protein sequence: CSVDLAGARQAQYF.